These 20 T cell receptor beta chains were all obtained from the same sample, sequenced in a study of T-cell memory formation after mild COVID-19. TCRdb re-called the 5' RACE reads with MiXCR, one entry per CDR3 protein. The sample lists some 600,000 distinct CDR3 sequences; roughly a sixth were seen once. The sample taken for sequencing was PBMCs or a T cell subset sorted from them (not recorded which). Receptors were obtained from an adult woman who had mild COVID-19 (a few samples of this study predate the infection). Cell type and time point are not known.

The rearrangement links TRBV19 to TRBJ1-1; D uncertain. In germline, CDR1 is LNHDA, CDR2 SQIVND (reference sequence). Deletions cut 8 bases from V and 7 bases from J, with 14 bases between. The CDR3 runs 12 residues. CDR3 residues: CASASFGYEAFF. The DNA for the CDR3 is TGTGCCAGTGCTTCGTTTGGGTATGAAGCTTTCTTT.

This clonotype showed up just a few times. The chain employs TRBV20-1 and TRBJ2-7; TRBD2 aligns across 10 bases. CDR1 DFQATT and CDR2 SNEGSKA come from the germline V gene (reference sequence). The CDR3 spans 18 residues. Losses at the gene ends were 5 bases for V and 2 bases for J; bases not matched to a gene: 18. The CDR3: CSAGAVGSGGTFAYEQYF. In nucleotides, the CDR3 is TGCAGTGCTGGGGCGGTGGGTAGCGGGGGGACCTTCGCCTACGAGCAGTACTTC.

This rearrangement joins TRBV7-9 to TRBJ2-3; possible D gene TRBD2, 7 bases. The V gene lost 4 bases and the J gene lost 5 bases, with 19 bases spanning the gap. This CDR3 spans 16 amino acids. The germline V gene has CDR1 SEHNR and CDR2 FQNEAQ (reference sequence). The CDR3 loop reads CASSYPVKGGRDTQYF. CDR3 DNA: TGTGCCAGCAGCTACCCCGTGAAGGGGGGGCGAGATACGCAGTATTTT.

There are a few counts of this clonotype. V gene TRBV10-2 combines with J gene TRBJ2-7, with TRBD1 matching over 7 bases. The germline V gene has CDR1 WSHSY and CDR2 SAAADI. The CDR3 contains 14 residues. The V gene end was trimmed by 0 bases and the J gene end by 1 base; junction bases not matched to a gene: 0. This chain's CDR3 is CASSESTGSYEQYF. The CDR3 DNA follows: TGCGCCAGCAGTGAGTCGACAGGGTCCTACGAGCAGTACTTC.

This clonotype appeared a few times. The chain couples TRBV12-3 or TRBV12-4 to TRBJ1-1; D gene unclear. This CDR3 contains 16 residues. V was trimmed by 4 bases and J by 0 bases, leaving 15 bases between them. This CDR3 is CASSSGLIWMNTEAFF. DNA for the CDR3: TGTGCCAGCAGTTCAGGACTCATTTGGATGAACACTGAAGCTTTCTTT.

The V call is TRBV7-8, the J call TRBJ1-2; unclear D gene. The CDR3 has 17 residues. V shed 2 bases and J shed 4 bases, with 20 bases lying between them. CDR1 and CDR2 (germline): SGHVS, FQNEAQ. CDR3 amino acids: CASSLSGERARGYGYTF. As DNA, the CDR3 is TGTGCCAGCAGCTTAAGTGGGGAGAGGGCACGGGGCTATGGCTACACCTTC.

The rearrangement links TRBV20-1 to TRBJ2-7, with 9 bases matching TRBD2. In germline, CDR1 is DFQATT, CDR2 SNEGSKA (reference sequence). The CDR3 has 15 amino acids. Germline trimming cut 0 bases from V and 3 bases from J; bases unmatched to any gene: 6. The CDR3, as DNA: TGCAGTGCTAGAGATCCAGGAGCGGGAGGCTACGAGCAGTACTTC. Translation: CSARDPGAGGYEQYF.

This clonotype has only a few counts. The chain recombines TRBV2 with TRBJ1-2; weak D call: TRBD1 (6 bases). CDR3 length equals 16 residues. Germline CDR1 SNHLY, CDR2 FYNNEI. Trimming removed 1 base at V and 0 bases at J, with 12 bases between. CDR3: CASSEGGQITNYGYTF. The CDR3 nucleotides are TGTGCCAGCAGTGAAGGGGGACAAATTACTAACTATGGCTACACCTTC.

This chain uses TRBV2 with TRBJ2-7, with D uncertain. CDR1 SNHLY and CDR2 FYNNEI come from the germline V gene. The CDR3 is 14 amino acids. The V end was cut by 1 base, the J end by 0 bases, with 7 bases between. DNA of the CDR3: TGTGCCAGCAGTGAAGTGGCGGTCTCCTACGAGCAGTACTTC. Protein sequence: CASSEVAVSYEQYF.

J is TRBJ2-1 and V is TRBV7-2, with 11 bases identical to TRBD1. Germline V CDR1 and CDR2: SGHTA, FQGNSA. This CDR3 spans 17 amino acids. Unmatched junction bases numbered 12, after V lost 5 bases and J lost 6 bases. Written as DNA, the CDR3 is TGTGCCAGCAGCCCGCACTCCGGGACAGGGGGGGTCAATGAGCAGTTCTTC. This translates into CASSPHSGTGGVNEQFF.

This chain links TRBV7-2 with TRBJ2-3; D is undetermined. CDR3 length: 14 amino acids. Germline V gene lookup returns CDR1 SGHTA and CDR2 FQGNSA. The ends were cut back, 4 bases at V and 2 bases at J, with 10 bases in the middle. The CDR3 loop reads CASSYGPITDTQYF. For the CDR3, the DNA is TGTGCCAGCAGCTACGGACCGATCACAGATACGCAGTATTTT. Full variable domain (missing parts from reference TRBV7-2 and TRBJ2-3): GAGVSQSPSNKVTEKGKDVELRCDPISGHTALYWYRQSLGQGLEFLIYFQGNSAPDKSGLPSDRFSAERTGGSVSTLTIQRTQQEDSAVYLCASSYGPITDTQYFGPGTRLTVL.

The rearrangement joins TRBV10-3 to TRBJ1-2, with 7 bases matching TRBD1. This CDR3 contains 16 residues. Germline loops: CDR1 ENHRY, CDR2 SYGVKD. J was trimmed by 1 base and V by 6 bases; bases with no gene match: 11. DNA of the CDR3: TGTGCCATCAGCGACGGGACAGCAGCGGGTAACTATGGCTACACCTTC. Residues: CAISDGTAAGNYGYTF.

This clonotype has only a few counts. The CDR3 region has the DNA TGTGCCACCAGTGACCTCCAGGTATACAATGAGCAGTTCTTC. Protein: CATSDLQVYNEQFF. The rearrangement uses TRBV24-1 and TRBJ2-1; D is unresolved. The CDR3 has 14 residues. V was shortened by 4 bases and J by 4 bases, with 10 bases between the two germline ends. Germline V CDR1 and CDR2: KGHDR, SFDVKD.

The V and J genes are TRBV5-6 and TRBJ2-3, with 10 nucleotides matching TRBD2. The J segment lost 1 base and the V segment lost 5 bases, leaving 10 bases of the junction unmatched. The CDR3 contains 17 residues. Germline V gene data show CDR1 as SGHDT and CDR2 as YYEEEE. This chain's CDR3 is CASRPSGGRRGTDTQYF. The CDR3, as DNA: TGTGCCAGCAGGCCTAGCGGGGGCCGACGTGGCACAGATACGCAGTATTTT.

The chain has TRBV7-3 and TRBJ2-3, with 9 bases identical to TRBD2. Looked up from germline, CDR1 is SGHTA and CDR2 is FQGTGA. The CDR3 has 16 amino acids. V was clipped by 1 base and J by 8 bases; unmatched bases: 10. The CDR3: CASSLNLAGSQGTQYF. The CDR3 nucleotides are TGTGCCAGCAGCTTAAATCTAGCGGGGAGCCAGGGTACGCAGTATTTT. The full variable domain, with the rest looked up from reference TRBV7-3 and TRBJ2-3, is GAGVSQTPSNKVTEKGKYVELRCDPISGHTALYWYRQSLGQGPEFLIYFQGTGAADDSGLPNDRFFAVRPEGSVSTLKIQRTERGDSAVYLCASSLNLAGSQGTQYFGPGTRLTVL.

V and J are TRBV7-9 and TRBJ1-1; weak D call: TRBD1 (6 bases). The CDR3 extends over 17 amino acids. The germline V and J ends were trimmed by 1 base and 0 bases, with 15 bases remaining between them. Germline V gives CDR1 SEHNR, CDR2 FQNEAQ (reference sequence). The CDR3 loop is CASSLEQFQGMNTEAFF. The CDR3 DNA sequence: TGTGCCAGCAGCTTAGAACAGTTTCAGGGGATGAACACTGAAGCTTTCTTT.

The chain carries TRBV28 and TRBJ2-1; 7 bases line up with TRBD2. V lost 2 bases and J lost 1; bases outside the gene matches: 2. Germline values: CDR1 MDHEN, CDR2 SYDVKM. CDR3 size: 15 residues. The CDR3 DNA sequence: TGTGCCAGCAGTTTAACTAGCGAATCCTACAATGAGCAGTTCTTC. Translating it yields CASSLTSESYNEQFF. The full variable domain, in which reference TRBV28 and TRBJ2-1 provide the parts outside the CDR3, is DVKVTQSSRYLVKRTGEKVFLECVQDMDHENMFWYRQDPGLGLRLIYFSYDVKMKEKGDIPEGYSVSREKKERFSLILESASTNQTSMYLCASSLTSESYNEQFFGPGTRLTVL.

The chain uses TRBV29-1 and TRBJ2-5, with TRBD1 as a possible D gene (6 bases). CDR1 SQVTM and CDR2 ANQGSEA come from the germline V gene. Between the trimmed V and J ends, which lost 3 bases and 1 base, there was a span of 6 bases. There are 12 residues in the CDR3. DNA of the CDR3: TGCAGCGTTGAGGGGGCCCAAGAGACCCAGTACTTC. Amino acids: CSVEGAQETQYF.

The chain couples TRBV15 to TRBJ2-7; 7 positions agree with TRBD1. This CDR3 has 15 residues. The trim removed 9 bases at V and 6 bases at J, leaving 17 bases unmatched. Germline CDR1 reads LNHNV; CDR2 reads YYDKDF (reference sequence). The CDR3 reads CATSRDRFLGAEQYF. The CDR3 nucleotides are TGTGCCACGAGCCGGGACAGATTCCTCGGGGCCGAGCAGTACTTC.

The CDR3 here is CASSIDPAPGYEQYF. In nucleotides, the CDR3 is TGTGCCAGTAGTATAGATCCTGCCCCGGGCTACGAGCAGTACTTC. The J gene is TRBJ2-7, the V gene TRBV19; no clear D gene. The V gene's germline CDR1 is LNHDA and CDR2 SQIVND (reference sequence). The germline V and J ends were trimmed by 0 bases and 3 bases, with 12 bases remaining between them. The CDR3 is made up of 15 amino acids.